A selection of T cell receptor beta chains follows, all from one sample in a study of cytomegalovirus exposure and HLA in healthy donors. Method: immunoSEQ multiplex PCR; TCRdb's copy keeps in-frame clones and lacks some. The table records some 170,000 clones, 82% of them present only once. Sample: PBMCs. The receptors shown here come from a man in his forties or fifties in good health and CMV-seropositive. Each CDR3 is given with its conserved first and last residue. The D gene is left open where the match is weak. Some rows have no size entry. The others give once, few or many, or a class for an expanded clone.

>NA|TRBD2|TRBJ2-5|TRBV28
CASIAGGGETQYF
TGTGCCAGCATCGCGGGAGGGGGAGAGACCCAGTACTTC
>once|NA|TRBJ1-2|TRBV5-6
CASSSNREGYTF
TGTGCCAGCAGCTCGAACAGGGAAGGCTACACCTTC
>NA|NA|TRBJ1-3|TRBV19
CASGLSGNTIYF
TGTGCCAGTGGACTCTCTGGAAACACCATATATTTT
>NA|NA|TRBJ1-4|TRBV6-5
CASSYSGWGQGEKLFF
TGTGCCAGCAGTTACTCAGGGTGGGGGCAGGGTGAAAAACTGTTTTTT
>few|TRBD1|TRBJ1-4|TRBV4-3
CASSQDGRGREKLFF
TGCGCCAGCAGCCAAGATGGCAGGGGGAGGGAAAAACTGTTTTTT
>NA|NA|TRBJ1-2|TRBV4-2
CASSQDRGAEYGYTF
TGTGCCAGCAGCCAAGATCGGGGGGCTGAATATGGCTACACCTTC
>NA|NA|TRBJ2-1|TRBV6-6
CASSYRGAGYNEQFF
TGTGCCAGCAGTTATCGCGGGGCAGGCTACAATGAGCAGTTCTTC
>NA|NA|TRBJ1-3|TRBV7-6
CASSLHFGNTIYF
TGTGCCAGCAGCTTACACTTTGGAAACACCATATATTTT
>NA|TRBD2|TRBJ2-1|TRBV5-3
CARSLGPTSGRASNEQFF
TGTGCCAGAAGCTTGGGCCCGACTAGCGGGAGGGCCTCCAATGAGCAGTTCTTC
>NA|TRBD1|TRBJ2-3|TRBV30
CAWSQKGAGGDTQYF
TGTGCCTGGAGTCAGAAGGGGGCAGGTGGAGATACGCAGTATTTT
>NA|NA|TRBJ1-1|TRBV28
CASRIEGGTEAFF
TGTGCCAGCAGAATAGAGGGGGGGACTGAAGCTTTCTTT
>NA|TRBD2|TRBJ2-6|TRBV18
CASSPPLAGAFSGANVLTF
TGTGCCAGCTCACCACCCCTAGCGGGGGCGTTCTCTGGGGCCAACGTCCTGACTTTC
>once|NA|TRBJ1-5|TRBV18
CASSRGGQGNQPQHF
TGTGCCAGCTCCAGAGGGGGACAAGGCAATCAGCCCCAGCATTTT
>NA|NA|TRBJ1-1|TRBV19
CASSTPRGGNTEAFF
TGTGCCAGTAGTACCCCCCGGGGAGGGAACACTGAAGCTTTCTTT
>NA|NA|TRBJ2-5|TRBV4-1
CASSQDRLVQETQYF
TGCGCCAGCAGCCAAGATCGACTAGTACAAGAGACCCAGTACTTC
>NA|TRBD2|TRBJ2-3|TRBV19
CASSGRLAGATQYF
TGTGCCTCCTCGGGTCGACTAGCGGGAGCTACGCAGTATTTT
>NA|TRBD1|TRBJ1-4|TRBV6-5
CASSYGGTGGDEKLFF
TGTGCCAGCAGTTACGGGGGGACAGGGGGTGATGAAAAACTGTTTTTT
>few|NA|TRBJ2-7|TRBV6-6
CASSYTSKDEQYF
TGTGCCAGCAGTTACACTAGTAAAGACGAGCAGTACTTC
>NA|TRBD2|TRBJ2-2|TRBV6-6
CASSYQGGGAGELFF
TGTGCCAGCAGTTACCAGGGCGGGGGAGCCGGGGAGCTGTTTTTT
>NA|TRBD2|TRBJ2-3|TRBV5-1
CASSLSGASTDTQYF
TGCGCCAGCAGCTTGAGCGGGGCAAGCACAGATACGCAGTATTTT
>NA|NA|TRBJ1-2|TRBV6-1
CASSEASGVGGYTF
TGTGCCAGCAGTGAAGCATCCGGGGTCGGTGGCTACACCTTC
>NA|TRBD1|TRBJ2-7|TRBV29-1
CSVLVTGAYEQYF
TGCAGCGTATTAGTGACAGGGGCCTACGAGCAGTACTTC
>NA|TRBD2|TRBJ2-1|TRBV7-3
CASSRSGGGDNEQFF
TGTGCCAGCAGCCGTAGCGGGGGGGGAGACAATGAGCAGTTCTTC
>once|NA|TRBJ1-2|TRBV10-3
CAISESGGKGYGYTF
TGTGCCATCAGTGAGTCGGGAGGGAAGGGGTATGGCTACACCTTC
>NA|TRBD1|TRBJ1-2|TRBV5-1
CASSTDRGTGYTF
TGCGCCAGCAGCACAGACAGGGGGACTGGCTACACCTTC
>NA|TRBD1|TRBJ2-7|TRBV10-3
CAISGTSLTGGYEQYF
TGTGCCATCAGTGGGACTTCCCTGACAGGGGGCTACGAGCAGTACTTC
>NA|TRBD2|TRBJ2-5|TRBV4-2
CASSQVDAGGLETQYF
TGTGCCAGCAGCCAAGTTGATGCGGGGGGCTTGGAGACCCAGTACTTC
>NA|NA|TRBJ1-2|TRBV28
CASSLPPYGGYTF
TGTGCCAGCAGCTTACCCCCCTATGGTGGCTACACCTTC
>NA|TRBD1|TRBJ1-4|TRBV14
CASSHDTGTGRKLFF
TGTGCCAGCAGCCACGATACTGGGACAGGGAGAAAACTGTTTTTT
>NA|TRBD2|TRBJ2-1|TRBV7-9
CASSFGTTDEQFF
TGTGCCAGCAGCTTCGGGACTACCGATGAGCAGTTCTTC
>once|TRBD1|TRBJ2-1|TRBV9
CASSATPGTGGAEQFF
TGTGCCAGCAGCGCCACGCCCGGGACAGGGGGCGCGGAGCAGTTCTTC
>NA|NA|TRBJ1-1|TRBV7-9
CASSLERGWNEAFF
TGTGCCAGCAGCTTAGAGCGGGGATGGAATGAAGCTTTCTTT
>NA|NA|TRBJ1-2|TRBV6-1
CASSEARGGSDGYTF
TGTGCCAGCAGTGAAGCGAGGGGGGGCAGCGATGGCTACACCTTC
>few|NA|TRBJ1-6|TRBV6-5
CASSYQRERYNSPLHF
TGTGCCAGCAGTTACCAGAGGGAGAGATATAATTCACCCCTCCACTTT
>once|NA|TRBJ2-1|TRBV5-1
CASRRTDLVNNEQFF
TGCGCCAGCAGGCGGACAGACTTAGTTAACAATGAGCAGTTCTTC
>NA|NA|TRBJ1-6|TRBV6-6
CASSAGYNSPLHF
TGTGCCAGCTCCGCGGGGTATAATTCACCCCTCCACTTT
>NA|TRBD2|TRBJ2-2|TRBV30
CAGEGRYTGELFF
TGTGCCGGGGAGGGGCGGTACACCGGGGAGCTGTTTTTT
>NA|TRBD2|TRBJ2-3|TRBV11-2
CASSLDDLAGADTQYF
TGTGCCAGCAGCTTAGATGATCTAGCGGGGGCAGATACGCAGTATTTT
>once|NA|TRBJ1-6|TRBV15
CATSRDQGGNSPLHF
TGTGCCACCAGCAGAGATCAGGGTGGGAATTCACCCCTCCACTTT
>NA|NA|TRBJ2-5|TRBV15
CATSREGRGETQYF
TGTGCCACCAGCAGAGAAGGGAGAGGGGAGACCCAGTACTTC
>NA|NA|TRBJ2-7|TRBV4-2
CASSQDRTREQYF
TGTGCCAGCAGCCAAGACCGTACGCGAGAGCAGTACTTC
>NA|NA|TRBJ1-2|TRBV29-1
CSVEHSNNYGYTF
TGCAGCGTTGAACACAGTAATAACTATGGCTACACCTTC
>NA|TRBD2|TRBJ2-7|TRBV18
CASSPGTRTNEQYF
TGTGCCAGCTCACCAGGGACTAGAACTAACGAGCAGTACTTC
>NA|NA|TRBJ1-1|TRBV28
CASSKGGTTEAFF
TGTGCCAGCAGTAAGGGGGGGACCACTGAAGCTTTCTTT
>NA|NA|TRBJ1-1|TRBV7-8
CASSADGSKGTEAFF
TGTGCCAGCAGCGCAGATGGGTCGAAGGGGACTGAAGCTTTCTTT
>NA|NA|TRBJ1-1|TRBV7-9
CASSSRQQKNTEAFF
TGTGCCAGCAGCTCTAGACAGCAGAAGAACACTGAAGCTTTCTTT
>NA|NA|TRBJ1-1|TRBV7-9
CASSFSGAEAFF
TGTGCCAGCAGCTTCTCAGGGGCTGAAGCTTTCTTT
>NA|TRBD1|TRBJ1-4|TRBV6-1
CASSRRTGIDEKLFF
TGTGCCAGCTCTCGTCGGACAGGGATTGATGAAAAACTGTTTTTT